This TCR beta chain came from a study of memory CD4+ T cells and cytomegalovirus serostatus (dated by TCRdb to about 2019). Turning to the overall study: The roughly 35 healthy Belgian adults in the cohort included 9 who were CMV seropositive and roughly 25 who were CMV seronegative. To replicate a published TCR-based CMV serostatus classifier, the researchers sequenced the CD4+ memory TCRbeta repertoires of a Belgian cohort whose cytomegalovirus serostatus was known.

The Quick-DNA Microprep Kit was used to extract genomic DNA from the sorted cells. Amplification of TCRbeta DNA was done with the immunoSEQ hsTCRbeta kit, following the protocol from the manufacturer. An Illumina MiSeq instrument was used to sequence the TCRbeta libraries. Per the authors' processing: Once out-of-frame sequences had been removed, a few million distinct TCRbeta sequences were left, which works out to an average of about 66,813 per individual. Each individual was scored according to the count of fewer than 200 previously reported CMV-associated TCRbeta sequences and the total productive distinct TCRbeta count. A beta-binomial model was reimplemented in Python, and scikit-learn random forests with default parameters were trained on data from the US cohort. Classifier performance on the Belgian cohort was summarized as median AUC with percentile confidence intervals calculated over 10,000 bootstrap iterations. The table comes from immuneACCESS by way of TCRdb, which keeps in-frame sequences with V and J called. Part of the clones is missing from these tables; in studies checked, under half for an unresolved V gene and the rest for unknown reasons. From that table come the V and J calls and clone size; the DNA was used to work out D and trimming. The sample includes about 82,000 clones, with 80% observed a single time. Around 0.73% of the sample belongs to the ten largest clones.

Single viable CD3+CD4+CD8-CD45RO+ cells were sorted as memory CD4+ T cells on a FACSAria II. CMV serostatus was determined with a Roche Elecsys assay detecting serum IgG against CMV pp150, pp28, p38 and p52. After thawing, total CD4+ T cells were enriched by positive selection with CD4 magnetic microbeads. The samples came from a different study that was designed specifically to examine the CD4+ T cell memory repertoire. Following standard operating procedures, peripheral blood mononuclear cells were isolated and cryopreserved, while serum was kept at -80 degrees C. The staining used CD3-PerCP (BW264/56), CD4-APC (RPA-T4), CD45RO-PE (UCHT1) and CD8-Pacific Orange (3B5) antibodies, and Sytox blue was used to exclude non-viable cells. V has 5 bases trimmed and J has 4 bases trimmed; junction bases matching no gene number 9. From the cysteine up to the phenylalanine, the CDR3 has a length of 15 residues. CDR3 DNA is the only sequence kept; it has 45 bases, read in frame from the first base. Taken from the germline V gene (reference sequence), the CDR1 and CDR2 loops are LNHDA and SQIVND.

General conclusions and limits of the study: For CMV serostatus prediction, a median bootstrapped AUC of about 0.95 was reached with the original framework, and a median bootstrapped AUC of approximately 0.9 was reached with a US-trained random forest. Results were interpreted as suggesting that the CMV-associated TCR signature is largely present in the CD4+ memory repertoire. Of more than 150 previously reported CMV-associated TCRbeta sequences, approximately 64 appeared in the CD4+ memory repertoires, each in one to five individuals. The original-framework classifier achieved a median bootstrapped AUC of about 0.95 with a 95% CI of 0.76-1.00 on the Belgian cohort. Only CD4+CD45RO+ memory cells were sequenced, in contrast to the original study, in which naive and memory CD4+ and CD8+ populations were covered.

This clone was seen a few times. There is no known antigen for this receptor. No base quality values were provided; no much bigger clone lies one nucleotide off. The chain links TRBV19 with TRBJ1-1; 8 middle bases align to TRBD1. The sequenced sample consisted of memory CD4+ T cells from blood. This clonotype was obtained from an adult in good health and CMV-seronegative. CDR3 loop: CASSPIGQGATEAFF. The sequence in DNA is TGTGCCAGTAGTCCCATAGGACAGGGAGCCACTGAAGCTTTCTTT.